Following are 26 T cell receptor beta chains from one sample sequenced in a study of identical twins. TCRdb processed the 5' RACE reads anew with MiXCR; each CDR3 protein has one entry. Of 120,000 to 150,000 distinct CDR3 sequences in the sample, under 4.5% are singletons; the top ten hold roughly 8%. Sequenced: memory T cells sorted from blood. Source of these receptors: a man between 18 and 29 years old in good health.

This clonotype has a count of ten or more. The V and J genes are TRBV24-1 and TRBJ2-1, with D unclear. The CDR3 has 18 amino acids. Germline V gene data show CDR1 as KGHDR and CDR2 as SFDVKD. V gave up 3 bases and J gave up 0 bases, with 17 bases separating them. CDR3 amino acids: CATSDPQSAVSSYNEQFF. The CDR3 DNA reads as TGTGCCACCAGTGATCCACAAAGCGCGGTAAGCTCCTACAATGAGCAGTTCTTC.

The chain has TRBV4-1 and TRBJ2-1, with 9 bases matching TRBD2. V was clipped by 0 bases and J by 7 bases; unmatched bases: 10. Germline assignment: CDR1 MGHRA and CDR2 YSYEKL. The CDR3 covers 17 residues. CDR3 in DNA: TGCGCCAGCAGCCAAGATATAGAAGCGGGGGGTTGGAATGAGCAGTTCTTC. Its protein product is CASSQDIEAGGWNEQFF.

The CDR3 here is CASSTKHEQFF. CDR3 nucleotide sequence: TGTGCCAGCTCAACCAAACATGAGCAGTTCTTC. This chain joins TRBV18 and TRBJ2-1; D remains unclear. CDR1 and CDR2 (germline): KGHSH, LQKENI. This CDR3 is built from 11 residues. V shed 5 bases and J shed 8 bases, with 7 bases lying between them.

Ten or more counts support this clonotype. The rearrangement links TRBV29-1 to TRBJ2-1, with 10 bases identical to TRBD2. J gave up 10 bases and V 0 bases, and 12 bases lay outside the gene matches. This CDR3 has 16 residues. Germline V gives CDR1 SQVTM, CDR2 ANQGSEA. The CDR3 spells CSVEDRKREGQGEQFF. The CDR3 nucleotides are TGCAGCGTTGAAGATCGGAAGCGGGAGGGCCAAGGGGAGCAGTTCTTC.

This clonotype was detected many times. The J gene is TRBJ2-7, the V gene TRBV7-2, with D hard to call. This CDR3 is built from 12 residues. Germline CDR1 is SGHTA and CDR2 is FQGNSA. Trimming took off 6 bases at V and 6 bases at J, with 12 bases between the two ends. DNA of the CDR3: TGTGCCAGCAGACTACAAGAAAGCGAGCAGTACTTC. Amino acids: CASRLQESEQYF.

This clonotype was seen many times. J is TRBJ2-1 and V is TRBV20-1, with TRBD2 identical over 7 bases. Germline V gene lookup returns CDR1 DFQATT and CDR2 SNEGSKA (reference sequence). V was clipped by 3 bases and J by 7 bases; unmatched bases: 9. The CDR3 contains 14 residues. In DNA, the CDR3 is TGCAGTGCTAGTGACGGACTAGGAGGGAATGAGCAGTTCTTC. Amino acids: CSASDGLGGNEQFF.

This clonotype appeared a few times. The J gene is TRBJ2-1, the V gene TRBV5-1, with 8 nucleotides matching TRBD1. The CDR3 is made up of 14 amino acids. V lost 4 bases, J lost 5 bases, and 5 bases stayed unmatched. CDR1 SGHRS and CDR2 YFSETQ come from the germline V gene. The CDR3: CASSPGQAHNEQFF. In DNA form, the CDR3 reads TGCGCCAGCAGCCCGGGACAGGCCCACAATGAGCAGTTCTTC.

This clonotype was recorded at least ten times. The CDR3 region is CAITTSGRLEQYV. The CDR3, as DNA: TGTGCCATCACAACTAGCGGGAGGCTCGAGCAGTACGTC. The chain is built from TRBV7-6 and TRBJ2-7, with 12 nucleotides matching TRBD2. V shed 10 bases and J 6 bases; nucleotides not matched to a gene: 7. The CDR3 sequence is 13 residues long. CDR1 is SGHVS and CDR2 is FNYEAQ in the germline V gene.

In its sample, this clonotype was seen a few times. The chain uses TRBV7-2 and TRBJ1-2, with 8 positions matching TRBD1. V gave up 2 bases and J gave up 0 bases; unmatched junction bases: 2. Per the germline V gene, CDR1 is SGHTA and CDR2 is FQGNSA. CDR3 length: 15 amino acids. The CDR3 DNA sequence: TGTGCCAGCAGCTTACTGACAGGGGCTAACTATGGCTACACCTTC. Amino acids: CASSLLTGANYGYTF.

This clonotype was detected ten times or more. V is TRBV29-1 and J is TRBJ2-5; D uncertain. V dropped 7 bases and J dropped 5 bases, with 17 bases sitting between them. Germline CDR1 SQVTM, CDR2 ANQGSEA. The CDR3 has 13 amino acids. CDR3 loop: CSANGPRWETQYF. DNA of the CDR3: TGCAGCGCGAACGGCCCCCGTTGGGAGACCCAGTACTTC.

This clonotype was seen ten or more times. This chain uses TRBV27 with TRBJ2-7; D unresolved. This CDR3 has 14 amino acids. From germline, CDR1 is MNHEY and CDR2 SMNVEV (reference sequence). Trimming cost V 2 bases and J 3 bases, with 11 bases left between them. CDR3 bases: TGTGCCAGCAGTTTAAGGCTCGGCCTCTACGAGCAGTACTTC. Its protein is CASSLRLGLYEQYF.

This clonotype was seen many times. V is TRBV5-5 and J is TRBJ2-7, with D possibly TRBD2 on 5 matching bases. V was clipped by 2 bases and J by 3 bases, with 9 bases between them. The CDR3 covers 13 residues. The germline V gene has CDR1 SGHKS and CDR2 YYEKEE (reference sequence). The CDR3: CASSFQEVYEQYF. CDR3 nucleotides: TGTGCCAGCAGCTTTCAGGAGGTCTACGAGCAGTACTTC.

In this sample, this clonotype turned up many times. The gene calls are TRBV7-2 and TRBJ2-1, with 11 bases fitting TRBD2. This CDR3 contains 15 residues. V gave up 7 bases and J gave up 9 bases; unmatched junction bases: 11. Germline V CDR1 and CDR2: SGHTA, FQGNSA. The CDR3 region has the DNA TGTGCCAGCACTCCTGGGGGTAGCGGGAGGGGTGAGCAGTTCTTC. Its translation is CASTPGGSGRGEQFF.

The table lists this clonotype with many counts. V usage is TRBV15 and J usage is TRBJ1-3; D gene uncertain. The CDR3 spans 17 residues. Germline CDR1 LNHNV, CDR2 YYDKDF (reference sequence). V was cut by 2 bases and J by 0 bases, with 14 bases left in between. Written as DNA, the CDR3 is TGTGCCACCAGCAGATCTAAACCCTTACTCTCTGGAAACACCATATATTTT. Amino acid sequence: CATSRSKPLLSGNTIYF.

Many counts were recorded for this clonotype. The chain combines TRBV5-6 with TRBJ1-5; D remains ambiguous. The germline CDR1 and CDR2 sequences are SGHDT and YYEEEE. The V end was cut by 0 bases, the J end by 2 bases, with 12 bases between. The CDR3 totals 16 residues. CDR3 DNA: TGTGCCAGCAGCTTGGCCGGGCAGGTTGGCAATCAGCCCCAGCATTTT. Its translation: CASSLAGQVGNQPQHF.

This clonotype was counted at least ten times. The chain has TRBV11-2 and TRBJ1-4; 7 bases match TRBD1. The V gene end was trimmed by 3 bases and the J gene end by 7 bases; junction bases not matched to a gene: 5. Germline-derived CDR1 and CDR2 are SGHAT and FQNNGV. The CDR3 runs 14 residues. The CDR3 loop is CASSFPGQTEKLFF. In DNA, the CDR3 is TGTGCCAGCAGCTTCCCGGGACAGACTGAAAAACTGTTTTTT.

There are many counts of this clonotype. The rearrangement joins TRBV27 to TRBJ2-5; 8 nucleotides line up with TRBD2. V was clipped by 5 bases and J by 1 base; unmatched bases: 6. The V gene's germline CDR1 is MNHEY and CDR2 SMNVEV (reference sequence). The CDR3 has 15 amino acids. CDR3 sequence reads: CASSMGLGGQETQYF. For the CDR3, the DNA is TGTGCCAGCAGTATGGGACTAGGGGGCCAAGAGACCCAGTACTTC.

This clonotype was found many times. The CDR3 DNA reads TGCAGTGGGCAGACGTCGACCGACTATGGCTACACCTTC. This translates into CSGQTSTDYGYTF. The rearrangement joins TRBV20-1 to TRBJ1-2; the D is unclear. The germline V gene encodes CDR1 DFQATT and CDR2 SNEGSKA (reference sequence). This CDR3 comprises 13 residues. V was pared by 7 bases and J by 3 bases, with 15 bases between.

This clonotype was detected ten times or more. The chain carries TRBV12-3 or TRBV12-4 and TRBJ2-1, with D perhaps matching TRBD2 (6 bases). Trimming pared 0 bases from V and 10 bases from J, leaving 7 bases between. CDR3 length equals 12 residues. CDR3 bases: TGTGCCAGCAGTTTAGCGGGAGGAGAGCAGTTCTTC. Residues: CASSLAGGEQFF.

This clonotype showed up many times. The chain combines TRBV5-1 with TRBJ1-1, with 9 nucleotides matching TRBD1. This CDR3 spans 14 amino acids. Trimming at V came to 4 bases and at J to 1 base, leaving 2 bases not matched to a gene. Germline CDR1 is SGHRS and CDR2 is YFSETQ. Here the CDR3 DNA reads TGCGCCAGCAGCCGGGACAGGGCGAACACTGAAGCTTTCTTT. This sequence encodes CASSRDRANTEAFF.

This clonotype was counted many times. The chain has TRBV4-1 and TRBJ2-5; D is unresolved. CDR3 length: 14 residues. Germline CDR1 reads MGHRA; CDR2 reads YSYEKL. V lost 1 base, J lost 2 bases, and 8 bases lay in between. This CDR3 reads CASSQGLAQETQYF. The CDR3 region has the DNA TGCGCCAGCAGCCAAGGGTTAGCACAAGAGACCCAGTACTTC.

This clonotype was seen ten or more times. The chain carries TRBV10-3 and TRBJ2-3; D uncertain. The V and J ends lost 0 bases and 3 bases respectively, with 7 bases between them. The CDR3 totals 14 residues. The germline V gene encodes CDR1 ENHRY and CDR2 SYGVKD. As DNA, the CDR3 is TGTGCCATCAGTGAGTCGGGCCTTACAGATACGCAGTATTTT. Protein sequence: CAISESGLTDTQYF.

This clonotype was counted ten times or more. The chain has TRBV7-2 and TRBJ2-1; TRBD2 is a possible D gene (5 bases). V lost 7 bases, J lost 2 bases, and 15 bases lay in between. The germline V gene encodes CDR1 SGHTA and CDR2 FQGNSA. This CDR3 has 15 residues. The CDR3, as DNA: TGTGCCAGCATGGGTAGCGCCAACCCCTACAATGAGCAGTTCTTC. Protein product: CASMGSANPYNEQFF.

In its sample, this clonotype was seen many times. V is TRBV12-3 or TRBV12-4 and J is TRBJ2-1, with a tentative D call TRBD2 (5 bases). V lost 6 bases to trimming and J lost 8 bases, with 11 bases between them. The CDR3 has 12 amino acids. As DNA, the CDR3 is TGTGCCAGCAGAACCCCGGGGTATGAGCAGTTCTTC. It yields the protein CASRTPGYEQFF.

This clonotype was detected many times. The V and J genes are TRBV15 and TRBJ2-1, with 8 bases fitting TRBD2. The ends lost 0 bases at V and 6 bases at J; junction bases unmatched: 10. The germline CDR1 and CDR2 sequences are LNHNV and YYDKDF (reference sequence). CDR3 length: 17 residues. CDR3 sequence: CATSRDYPQRESNEQFF. CDR3 coding DNA: TGTGCCACCAGCAGAGATTATCCCCAGCGGGAGAGCAATGAGCAGTTCTTC.

This clonotype came up many times. This chain uses TRBV14 with TRBJ1-2; D unresolved. The V end lost 1 base, the J end lost 0 bases, and 12 bases lay between the germline ends. CDR3 length equals 16 residues. CDR1 is SGHDN and CDR2 is FVKESK in the germline V gene. The CDR3 nucleotides are TGTGCCAGCAGCCAAGGGTCAAGGCGGACTAACTATGGCTACACCTTC. As protein: CASSQGSRRTNYGYTF.